This is a list of T cell receptor beta chains from one sample in a study of blood T cell repertoires in COVID-19. Only in-frame clones appear in the TCRdb table, and some are missing; sequencing was by immunoSEQ multiplex PCR. Seen here are 340,000 or so clones, approximately 83% observed once, and the top ten hold roughly 4.2%. Sequenced sample: PBMCs or T cells enriched from blood (not recorded which). All receptors derive from a middle-aged woman with acute COVID-19. The CDR3 runs from the conserved cysteine through the conserved F or W. A D gene is named only where the DNA matches it firmly. The size field is filled for only some rows; it gives once, few, many or a size class.

CDR3aa: CTSSQASSSGDSPLHF; CDR3nt: TGCACCAGCAGCCAAGCGTCTTCATCAGGGGATTCACCCCTCCACTTT; v_gene: TRBV1; j_gene: TRBJ1-6; abundance: few; d_gene: NA
CDR3aa: CSVTGQVYEQYF; CDR3nt: TGCAGCGTTACCGGACAGGTCTACGAGCAGTACTTC; v_gene: TRBV29-1; j_gene: TRBJ2-7; abundance: NA; d_gene: TRBD1
CDR3aa: CASSLQTPGTKVYEQYF; CDR3nt: TGTGCCAGCAGCTTACAGACACCCGGGACAAAAGTTTACGAGCAGTACTTC; v_gene: TRBV11-2; j_gene: TRBJ2-7; abundance: NA; d_gene: NA
CDR3aa: CSVTGSNTEAFF; CDR3nt: TGCAGCGTGACAGGGTCGAACACTGAAGCTTTCTTT; v_gene: TRBV29-1; j_gene: TRBJ1-1; abundance: NA; d_gene: TRBD1
CDR3aa: CASSPDSNYGYTF; CDR3nt: TGTGCCAGTAGTCCTGACAGTAACTATGGCTACACCTTC; v_gene: TRBV19; j_gene: TRBJ1-2; abundance: NA; d_gene: NA
CDR3aa: CASSPNRGGSSDQPQHF; CDR3nt: TGTGCCAGCTCACCAAACAGGGGGGGGTCGAGCGATCAGCCCCAGCATTTT; v_gene: TRBV18; j_gene: TRBJ1-5; abundance: NA; d_gene: TRBD1
CDR3aa: CASSEALGQARPYF; CDR3nt: TGTGCCAGCAGTGAAGCCCTGGGACAGGCTCGTCCGTACTTC; v_gene: TRBV6-1; j_gene: TRBJ2-7; abundance: NA; d_gene: TRBD1
CDR3aa: CASSPTSREPHYEQYF; CDR3nt: TGTGCCAGCAGCCCAACCTCCAGGGAACCTCACTACGAGCAGTACTTC; v_gene: TRBV5-6; j_gene: TRBJ2-7; abundance: once; d_gene: NA
CDR3aa: CASSFVSGMTDTQYF; CDR3nt: TGTGCCAGCAGCTTCGTGTCCGGGATGACAGATACGCAGTATTTT; v_gene: TRBV5-6; j_gene: TRBJ2-3; abundance: few; d_gene: NA
CDR3aa: CASSLLAGADEQYF; CDR3nt: TGTGCCAGCAGCTTACTGGCGGGAGCCGACGAGCAGTACTTC; v_gene: TRBV13; j_gene: TRBJ2-7; abundance: NA; d_gene: TRBD2